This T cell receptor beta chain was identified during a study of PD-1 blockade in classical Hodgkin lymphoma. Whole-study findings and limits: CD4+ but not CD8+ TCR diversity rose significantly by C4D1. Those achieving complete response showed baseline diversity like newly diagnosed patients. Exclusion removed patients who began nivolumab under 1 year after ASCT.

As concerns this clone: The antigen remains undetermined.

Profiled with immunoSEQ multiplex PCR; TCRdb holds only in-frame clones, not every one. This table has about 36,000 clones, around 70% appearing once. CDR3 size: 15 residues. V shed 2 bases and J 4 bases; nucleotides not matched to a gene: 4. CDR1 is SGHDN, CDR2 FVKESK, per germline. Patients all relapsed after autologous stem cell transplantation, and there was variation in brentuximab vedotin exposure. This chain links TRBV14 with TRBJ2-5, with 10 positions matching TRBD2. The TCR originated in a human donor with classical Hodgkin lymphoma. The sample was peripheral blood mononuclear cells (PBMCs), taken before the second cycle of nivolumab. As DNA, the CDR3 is TGTGCCAGCAGCCAAAGCGGGAGGGAGGGAGAGACCCAGTACTTC. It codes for CASSQSGREGETQYF.